The rows below give T cell receptor beta chains drawn from one sample of a study of radiation and T cells in renal cell carcinoma. Clones were sequenced by immunoSEQ multiplex PCR, and TCRdb holds only the in-frame ones, with some missing. This table has tens of thousands of clones, 89% appearing once. The sequencing here drew on blood, taken from a patient whose treatment included radiotherapy and nephrectomy. Receptors originate from an older woman with renal cell carcinoma. Each CDR3 is given with its conserved first and last residue. A D gene is named only where the DNA matches it firmly. Only part of the rows carry a size: once, few, many, or a class if the clone is expanded.

TRBJ1-4	NA	TRBD1	TRBV30	CAWSADGTANEKLFF	TGTGCCTGGAGTGCAGACGGGACAGCTAATGAAAAACTGTTTTTT
TRBJ2-5	NA	TRBD2	TRBV5-6	CASSPRGWETQYF	TGTGCCAGCAGCCCGCGGGGGTGGGAGACCCAGTACTTC
TRBJ2-7	NA	NA	TRBV11-2	CASSLIQSSYEQYF	TGTGCCAGCAGCTTAATTCAGAGCTCCTACGAGCAGTACTTC
TRBJ1-1	NA	TRBD1	TRBV5-1	CASSLAKTGGYGAFF	TGCGCCAGCAGCTTAGCAAAAACAGGGGGTTATGGGGCTTTCTTT
TRBJ1-1	few	NA	TRBV6-1	CASSVARGGTEAFF	TGTGCCAGCAGTGTGGCCAGGGGTGGGACTGAAGCTTTCTTT
TRBJ2-5	once	TRBD2	TRBV5-5	CASSLGTSGGAQETQYF	TGTGCCAGCAGCTTGGGTACTAGCGGGGGAGCCCAAGAGACCCAGTACTTC
TRBJ2-2	NA	TRBD1	TRBV10-2	CASTGTVTGELFF	TGCGCCAGCACCGGGACAGTCACCGGGGAGCTGTTTTTT
TRBJ1-5	NA	NA	TRBV4-3	CASSQDAGLQPQHF	TGCGCCAGCAGCCAAGATGCAGGGCTTCAGCCCCAGCATTTT
TRBJ2-1	NA	NA	TRBV19	CASSIFTGRNEQFF	TGTGCCAGTAGTATTTTCACAGGGAGGAATGAGCAGTTCTTC
TRBJ1-1	few	NA	TRBV29-1	CSVSTGTNTEAFF	TGCAGCGTTTCTACCGGGACGAACACTGAAGCTTTCTTT
TRBJ1-2	few	NA	TRBV7-3	CASSSGEGYTF	TGTGCCAGCAGTTCTGGCGAAGGCTACACCTTC
TRBJ2-7	NA	NA	TRBV30	CAWGYSGYEQYF	TGTGCCTGGGGTTATAGCGGCTACGAGCAGTACTTC
TRBJ1-4	NA	TRBD1	TRBV9	CASSRGAGTDPEKLFF	TGTGCCAGCAGCCGTGGCGCGGGGACAGATCCTGAAAAACTGTTTTTT
TRBJ2-7	NA	NA	TRBV18	CASSASFYEQYF	TGTGCCAGCTCAGCGAGTTTCTACGAGCAGTACTTC
TRBJ2-4	NA	TRBD2	TRBV6-1	CASSGAGVVNIQYF	TGTGCCAGCAGCGGAGCGGGGGTTGTAAACATTCAGTACTTC
TRBJ1-2	NA	NA	TRBV30	CAWSVGTVYGYTF	TGTGCCTGGAGTGTAGGGACGGTTTATGGCTACACCTTC
TRBJ2-2	NA	NA	TRBV7-9	CASSFRVNTGELFF	TGTGCCAGCAGCTTCCGGGTGAACACCGGGGAGCTGTTTTTT
TRBJ2-3	NA	NA	TRBV5-4	CASSLAARDTQYF	TGTGCCAGCAGCTTGGCAGCCAGAGATACGCAGTATTTT
TRBJ1-4	NA	TRBD1	TRBV30	CAWSSGTGGSNEKLFF	TGTGCCTGGAGTTCCGGGACAGGGGGCTCTAATGAAAAACTGTTTTTT
TRBJ1-6	NA	NA	TRBV19	CASRAGNSPLHF	TGTGCCAGTAGGGCTGGTAATTCACCCCTCCACTTT
TRBJ1-1	NA	NA	TRBV6-6	CASSLVTEAFF	TGTGCCAGCAGTCTAGTCACTGAAGCTTTCTTT
TRBJ1-1	few	NA	TRBV30	CAWSVTSAEAFF	TGTGCCTGGAGTGTAACGTCGGCTGAAGCTTTCTTT
TRBJ1-6	NA	NA	TRBV5-6	CASSLAGENSPLHF	TGTGCCAGCAGCCTGGCCGGAGAGAATTCACCCCTCCACTTT
TRBJ1-2	NA	TRBD1	TRBV5-8	CASSFGVKTGDGYTF	TGTGCCAGCAGCTTCGGGGTCAAGACAGGGGATGGCTACACCTTC
TRBJ1-3	NA	NA	TRBV6-5	CASSRTGSGNTIYF	TGTGCCAGCAGTCGAACAGGGTCCGGAAACACCATATATTTT
TRBJ1-2	once	TRBD1	TRBV27	CASSPRGSNGYTF	TGTGCCAGCAGCCCCAGGGGGAGCAATGGCTACACCTTC
TRBJ1-5	NA	NA	TRBV19	CASSPIDKGGSNQPQHF	TGTGCCAGTAGCCCGATCGACAAGGGGGGGAGCAATCAGCCCCAGCATTTT
TRBJ2-1	NA	TRBD1	TRBV7-8	CASSFRTGDNEQFF	TGTGCCAGCAGCTTCAGGACAGGGGACAATGAGCAGTTCTTC
TRBJ2-1	NA	TRBD2	TRBV5-1	CASSSSGASSYNEQFF	TGCGCCAGCAGCAGTAGCGGGGCAAGCTCCTACAATGAGCAGTTCTTC
TRBJ2-7	once	NA	TRBV5-8	CASSLLTGEYSYEQYF	TGTGCCAGCAGCTTGCTGACAGGAGAGTACTCCTACGAGCAGTACTTC
TRBJ2-7	NA	NA	TRBV5-5	CASSFLQGNSHEQYF	TGTGCCAGCAGCTTTCTACAGGGTAATTCCCACGAGCAGTACTTC
TRBJ2-7	NA	NA	TRBV27	CASWGGHNYEQYF	TGTGCCAGCTGGGGGGGCCACAACTACGAGCAGTACTTC
TRBJ2-1	once	TRBD2	TRBV19	CASSGLAPNEQFF	TGTGCCAGTAGTGGACTAGCGCCCAATGAGCAGTTCTTC
TRBJ2-5	NA	TRBD1	TRBV5-6	CASSGTGVETQYF	TGTGCCAGCAGCGGGACAGGGGTGGAGACCCAGTACTTC
TRBJ2-5	NA	TRBD2	TRBV7-2	CASSFAGVSETQYF	TGTGCCAGCAGCTTCGCGGGGGTATCAGAGACCCAGTACTTC
TRBJ1-1	NA	NA	TRBV5-1	CASSSGPLNTEAFF	TGCGCCAGCAGCTCGGGACCGCTGAACACTGAAGCTTTCTTT
TRBJ1-1	NA	NA	TRBV6-5	CASSYRGSTEAFF	TGTGCCAGCAGTTATCGAGGAAGCACTGAAGCTTTCTTT
TRBJ2-1	NA	TRBD1	TRBV19	CASSMGTGGGDEQFF	TGTGCCAGTAGTATGGGGACAGGAGGTGGCGATGAGCAGTTCTTC
TRBJ1-5	NA	TRBD1	TRBV5-1	CASSPDRSNQPQHF	TGCGCCAGCAGTCCGGACAGGAGCAATCAGCCCCAGCATTTT